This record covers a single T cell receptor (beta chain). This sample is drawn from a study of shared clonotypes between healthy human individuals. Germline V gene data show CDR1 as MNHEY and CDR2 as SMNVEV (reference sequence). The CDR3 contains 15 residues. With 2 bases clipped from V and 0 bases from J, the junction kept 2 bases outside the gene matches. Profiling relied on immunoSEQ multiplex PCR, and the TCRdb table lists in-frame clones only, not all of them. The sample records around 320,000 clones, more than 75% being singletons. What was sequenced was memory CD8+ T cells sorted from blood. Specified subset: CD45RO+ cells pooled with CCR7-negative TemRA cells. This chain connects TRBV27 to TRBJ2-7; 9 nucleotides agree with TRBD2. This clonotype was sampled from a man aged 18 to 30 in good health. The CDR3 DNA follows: TGTGCCAGCAGTTTAGGACTAGCGTCCTCCTACGAGCAGTACTTC. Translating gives CASSLGLASSYEQYF.